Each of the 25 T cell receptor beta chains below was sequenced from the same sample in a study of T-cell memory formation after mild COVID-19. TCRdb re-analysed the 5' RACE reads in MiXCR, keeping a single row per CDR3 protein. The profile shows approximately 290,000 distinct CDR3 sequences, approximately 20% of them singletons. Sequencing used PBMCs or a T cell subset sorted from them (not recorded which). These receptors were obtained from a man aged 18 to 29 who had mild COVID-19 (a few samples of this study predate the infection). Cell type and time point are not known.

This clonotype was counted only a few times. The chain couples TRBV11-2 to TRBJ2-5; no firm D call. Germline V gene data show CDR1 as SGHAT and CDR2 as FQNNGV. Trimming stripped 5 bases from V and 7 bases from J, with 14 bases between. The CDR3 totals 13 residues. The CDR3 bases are TGTGCCAGCAGCAACGGCGACTCGGGGACCCAGTACTTC. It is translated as CASSNGDSGTQYF.

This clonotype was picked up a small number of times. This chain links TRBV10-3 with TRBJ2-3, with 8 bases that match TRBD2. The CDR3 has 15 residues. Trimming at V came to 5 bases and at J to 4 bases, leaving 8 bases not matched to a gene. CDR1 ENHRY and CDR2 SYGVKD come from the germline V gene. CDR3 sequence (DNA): TGTGCCATCAGTCTCGGGACTAGTCGCGCAGATACGCAGTATTTT. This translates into CAISLGTSRADTQYF.

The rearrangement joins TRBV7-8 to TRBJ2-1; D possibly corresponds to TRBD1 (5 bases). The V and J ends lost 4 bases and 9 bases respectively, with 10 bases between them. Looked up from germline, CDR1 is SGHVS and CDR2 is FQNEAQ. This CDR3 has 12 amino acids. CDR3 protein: CASSSREVEQFF. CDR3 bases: TGTGCCAGCAGCTCCAGGGAAGTTGAGCAGTTCTTC.

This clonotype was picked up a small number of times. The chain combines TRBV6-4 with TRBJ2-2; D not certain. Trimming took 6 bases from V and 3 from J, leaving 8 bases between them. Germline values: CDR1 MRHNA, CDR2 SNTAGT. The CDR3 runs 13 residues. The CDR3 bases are TGTGCCAGCAGAGACATGGACACCGGGGAGCTGTTTTTT. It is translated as CASRDMDTGELFF.

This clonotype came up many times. CDR3 bases: TGCGCCAGCAGCCGGGGCGAGAACGAGCAGTACTTC. Residues: CASSRGENEQYF. The V and J genes are TRBV5-1 and TRBJ2-7; either TRBD1 or TRBD2 may fit D (5 bases each). The CDR3 runs 12 residues. CDR1 SGHRS and CDR2 YFSETQ come from the germline V gene. The ends were cut back, 4 bases at V and 5 bases at J, with 10 bases in the middle.

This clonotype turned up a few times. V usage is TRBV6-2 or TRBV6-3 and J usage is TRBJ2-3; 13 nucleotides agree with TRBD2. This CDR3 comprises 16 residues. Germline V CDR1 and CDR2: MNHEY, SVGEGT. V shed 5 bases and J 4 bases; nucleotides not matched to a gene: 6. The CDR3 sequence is CASSRTLAGGADTQYF. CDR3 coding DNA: TGTGCCAGCAGTCGTACACTAGCGGGGGGGGCAGATACGCAGTATTTT.

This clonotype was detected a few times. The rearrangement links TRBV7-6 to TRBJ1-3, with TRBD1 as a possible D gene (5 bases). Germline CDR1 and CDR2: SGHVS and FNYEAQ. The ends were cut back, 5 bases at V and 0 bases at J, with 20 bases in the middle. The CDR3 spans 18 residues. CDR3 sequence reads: CASSQTIRGANSGNTIYF. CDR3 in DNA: TGTGCCAGCAGCCAAACCATACGAGGGGCTAACTCTGGAAACACCATATATTTT. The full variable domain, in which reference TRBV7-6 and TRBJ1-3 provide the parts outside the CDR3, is GAGVSQSPRYKVTKRGQDVALRCDPISGHVSLYWYRQALGQGPEFLTYFNYEAQQDKSGLPNDRFSAERPEGSISTLTIQRTEQRDSAMYRCASSQTIRGANSGNTIYFGEGSWLTVV.

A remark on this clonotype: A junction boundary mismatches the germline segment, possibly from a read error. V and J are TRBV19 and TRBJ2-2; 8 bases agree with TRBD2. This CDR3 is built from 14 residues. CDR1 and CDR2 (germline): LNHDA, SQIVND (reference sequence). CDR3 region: CATRGGPSAGELYF. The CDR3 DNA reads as TGTGCCACCCGCGGGGGGCCTTCGGCCGGGGAGCTGTATTTT.

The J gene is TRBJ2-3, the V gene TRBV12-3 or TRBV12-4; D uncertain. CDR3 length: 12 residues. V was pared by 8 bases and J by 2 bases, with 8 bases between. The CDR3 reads CASGLATDTQYF. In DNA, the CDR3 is TGTGCCAGCGGCCTCGCCACAGATACGCAGTATTTT.

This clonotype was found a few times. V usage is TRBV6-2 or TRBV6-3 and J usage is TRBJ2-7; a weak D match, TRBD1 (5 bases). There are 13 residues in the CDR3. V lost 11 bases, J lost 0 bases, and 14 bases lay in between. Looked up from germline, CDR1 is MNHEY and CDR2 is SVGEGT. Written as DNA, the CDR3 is TGTGCCCGCGGCAGGGCTTTCTCCTACGAGCAGTACGTC. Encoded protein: CARGRAFSYEQYV.

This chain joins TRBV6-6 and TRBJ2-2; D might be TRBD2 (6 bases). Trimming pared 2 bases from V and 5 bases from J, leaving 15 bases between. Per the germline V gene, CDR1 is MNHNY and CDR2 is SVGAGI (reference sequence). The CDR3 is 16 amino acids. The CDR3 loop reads CASSYRPPRGTGELFF. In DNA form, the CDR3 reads TGTGCCAGCAGTTACCGACCGCCGCGGGGTACCGGGGAGCTGTTTTTT.

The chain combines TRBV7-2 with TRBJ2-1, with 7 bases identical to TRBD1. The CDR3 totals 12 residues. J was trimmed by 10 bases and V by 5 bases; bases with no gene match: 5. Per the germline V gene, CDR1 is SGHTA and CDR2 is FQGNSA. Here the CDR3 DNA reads TGTGCCAGCAGCCCCGGACAGGTCGAGCAGTTCTTC. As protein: CASSPGQVEQFF.

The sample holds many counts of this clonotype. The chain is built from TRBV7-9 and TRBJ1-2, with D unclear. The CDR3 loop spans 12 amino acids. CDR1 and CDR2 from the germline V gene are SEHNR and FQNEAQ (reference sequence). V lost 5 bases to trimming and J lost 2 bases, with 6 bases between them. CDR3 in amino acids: CASSPENYGYTF. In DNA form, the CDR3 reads TGTGCCAGCAGCCCGGAGAACTATGGCTACACCTTC.

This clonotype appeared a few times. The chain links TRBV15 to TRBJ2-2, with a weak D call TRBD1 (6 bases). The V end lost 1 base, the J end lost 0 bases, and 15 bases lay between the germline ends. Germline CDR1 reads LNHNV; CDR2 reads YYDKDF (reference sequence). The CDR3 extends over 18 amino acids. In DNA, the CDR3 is TGTGCCACCAGCAGAGGGTTGGGGGCCAATGCGAACACCGGGGAGCTGTTTTTT. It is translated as CATSRGLGANANTGELFF.

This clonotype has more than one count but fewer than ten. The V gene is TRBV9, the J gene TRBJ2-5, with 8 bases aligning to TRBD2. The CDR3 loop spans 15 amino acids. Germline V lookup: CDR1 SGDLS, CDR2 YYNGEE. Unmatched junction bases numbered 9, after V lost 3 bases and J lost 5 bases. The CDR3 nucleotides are TGTGCCAGCAGCGCCGGGGGGGGAGTACAGGAGACCCAGTACTTC. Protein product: CASSAGGGVQETQYF.

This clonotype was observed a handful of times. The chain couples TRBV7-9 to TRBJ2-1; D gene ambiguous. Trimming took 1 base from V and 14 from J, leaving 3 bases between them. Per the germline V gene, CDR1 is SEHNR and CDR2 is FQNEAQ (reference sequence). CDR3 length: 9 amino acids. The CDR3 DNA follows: TGTGCCAGCAGCTTAGAGGAGTTCTTC. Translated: CASSLEEFF.

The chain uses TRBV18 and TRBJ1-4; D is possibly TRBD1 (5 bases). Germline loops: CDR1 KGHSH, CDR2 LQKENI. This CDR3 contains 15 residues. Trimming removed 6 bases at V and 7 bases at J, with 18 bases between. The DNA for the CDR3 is TGTGCCAGCTCTTTGTCGACAGAAATTGGTGAAAAACTGTTTTTT. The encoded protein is CASSLSTEIGEKLFF.

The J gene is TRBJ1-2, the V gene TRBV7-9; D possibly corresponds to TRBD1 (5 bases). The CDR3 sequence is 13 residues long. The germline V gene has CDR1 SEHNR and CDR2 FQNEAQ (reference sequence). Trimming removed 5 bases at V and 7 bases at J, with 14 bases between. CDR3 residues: CASSLTPGIGYTF. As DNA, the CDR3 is TGTGCCAGCAGCCTTACACCAGGGATTGGCTACACCTTC.

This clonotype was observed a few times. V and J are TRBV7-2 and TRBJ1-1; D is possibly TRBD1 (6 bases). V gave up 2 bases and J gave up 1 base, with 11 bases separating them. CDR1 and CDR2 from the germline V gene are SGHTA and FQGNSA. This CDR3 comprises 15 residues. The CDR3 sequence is CASSLFWGQNTEAFF. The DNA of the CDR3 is TGTGCCAGCAGCTTATTCTGGGGGCAGAACACTGAAGCTTTCTTT.

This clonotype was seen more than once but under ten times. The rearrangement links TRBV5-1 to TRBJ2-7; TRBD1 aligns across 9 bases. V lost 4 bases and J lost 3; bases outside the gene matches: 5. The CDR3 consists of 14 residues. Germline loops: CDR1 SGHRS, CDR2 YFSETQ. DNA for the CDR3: TGCGCCAGCAGCATAGGACAGGGGAACTACGAGCAGTACTTC. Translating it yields CASSIGQGNYEQYF.

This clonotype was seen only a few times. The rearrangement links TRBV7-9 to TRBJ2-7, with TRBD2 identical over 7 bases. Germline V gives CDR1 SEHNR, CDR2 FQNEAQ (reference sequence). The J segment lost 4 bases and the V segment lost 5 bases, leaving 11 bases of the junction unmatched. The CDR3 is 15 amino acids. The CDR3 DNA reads TGTGCCAGCAGCGTCAACGTGGCGGGGGATTACGAGCAGTACTTC. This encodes CASSVNVAGDYEQYF.

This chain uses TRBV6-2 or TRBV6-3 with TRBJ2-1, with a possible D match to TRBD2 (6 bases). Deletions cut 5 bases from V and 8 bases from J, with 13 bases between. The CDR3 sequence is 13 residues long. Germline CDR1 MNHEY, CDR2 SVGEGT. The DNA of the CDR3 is TGTGCCAGCAGTCGGGACTCAGGCGATGAGCAGTTCTTC. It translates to CASSRDSGDEQFF.

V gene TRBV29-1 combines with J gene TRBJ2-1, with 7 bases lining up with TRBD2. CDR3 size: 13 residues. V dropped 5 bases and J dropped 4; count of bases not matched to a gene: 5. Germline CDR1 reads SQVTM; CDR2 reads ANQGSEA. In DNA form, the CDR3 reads TGCAGCGTTTATTGGCGGGAGTACAATGAGCAGTTCTTC. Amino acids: CSVYWREYNEQFF.

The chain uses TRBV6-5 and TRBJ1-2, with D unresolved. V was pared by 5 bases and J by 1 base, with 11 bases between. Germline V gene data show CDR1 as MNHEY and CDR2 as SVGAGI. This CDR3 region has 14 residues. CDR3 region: CASSKRTDNYGYTF. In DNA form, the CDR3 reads TGTGCCAGCAGTAAACGGACCGATAACTATGGCTACACCTTC.

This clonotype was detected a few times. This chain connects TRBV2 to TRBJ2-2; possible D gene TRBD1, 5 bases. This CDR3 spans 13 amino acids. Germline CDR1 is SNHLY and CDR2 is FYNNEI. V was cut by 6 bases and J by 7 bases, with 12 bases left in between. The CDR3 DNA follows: TGTGCCAGCAGCCAGGGTTCTTTCGGGGAGCTGTTTTTT. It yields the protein CASSQGSFGELFF.